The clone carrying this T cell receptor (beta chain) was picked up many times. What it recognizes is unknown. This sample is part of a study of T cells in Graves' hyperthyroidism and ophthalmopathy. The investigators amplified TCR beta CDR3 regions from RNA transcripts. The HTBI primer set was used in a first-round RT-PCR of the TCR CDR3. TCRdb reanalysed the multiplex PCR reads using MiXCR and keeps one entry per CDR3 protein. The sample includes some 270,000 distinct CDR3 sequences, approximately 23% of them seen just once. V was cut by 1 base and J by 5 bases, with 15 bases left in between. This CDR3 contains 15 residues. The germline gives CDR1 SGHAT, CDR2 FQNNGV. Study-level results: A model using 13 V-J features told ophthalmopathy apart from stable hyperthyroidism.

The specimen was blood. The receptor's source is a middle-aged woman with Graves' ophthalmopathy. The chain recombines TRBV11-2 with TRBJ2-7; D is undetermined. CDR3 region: CASSLVQVGSDEQYF. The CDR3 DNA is TGTGCCAGCAGCTTAGTCCAAGTAGGGTCGGACGAGCAGTACTTC.